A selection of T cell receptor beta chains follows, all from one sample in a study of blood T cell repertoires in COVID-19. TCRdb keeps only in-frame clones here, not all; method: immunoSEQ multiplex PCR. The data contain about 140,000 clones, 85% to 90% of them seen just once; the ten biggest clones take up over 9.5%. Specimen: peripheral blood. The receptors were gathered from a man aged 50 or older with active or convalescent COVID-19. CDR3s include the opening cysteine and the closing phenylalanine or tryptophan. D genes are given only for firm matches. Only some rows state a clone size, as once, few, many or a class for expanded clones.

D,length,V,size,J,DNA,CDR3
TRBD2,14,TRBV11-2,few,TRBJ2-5,TGTGCCAGCAGCTTTGGACTAGCGGGAGAGACCCAGTACTTC,CASSFGLAGETQYF
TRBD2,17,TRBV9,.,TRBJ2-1,TGTGCCAGCAGCGAGACCAGACTAGCGGAGAACTACAATGAGCAGTTCTTC,CASSETRLAENYNEQFF
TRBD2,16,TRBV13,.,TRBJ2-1,TGTGCCAGCAGCCGGATGATGGCGGGGGTTTGGCATGAGCAGTTCTTC,CASSRMMAGVWHEQFF
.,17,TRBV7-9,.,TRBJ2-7,TGTGCCAGCAGCTTAGTCGCGGTTCAGCGGACTTCCTACGAGCAGTACTTC,CASSLVAVQRTSYEQYF
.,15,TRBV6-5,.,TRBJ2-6,TGTGCCAGCAGATCAGGGGAACCTGGGGCCAACGTCCTGACTTTC,CASRSGEPGANVLTF
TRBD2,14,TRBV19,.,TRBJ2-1,TGTGCCAGTAAGAGCGGGAGGGGATACAATGAGCAGTTCTTC,CASKSGRGYNEQFF
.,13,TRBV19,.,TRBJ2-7,TGTGCCAGTAGGGCAGGGGCCGGAGTCGAGCAGTACTTC,CASRAGAGVEQYF
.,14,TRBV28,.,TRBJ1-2,TGTGCCAGCAGGACCTTTGGAGGAAACTATGGCTACACCTTC,CASRTFGGNYGYTF
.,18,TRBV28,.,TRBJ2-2,TGTGCCAGCAGTATCCTGTGGTTGGGCCAGGGAGGTGGCGGGGAGCTGTTTTTT,CASSILWLGQGGGGELFF
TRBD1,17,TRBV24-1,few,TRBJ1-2,TGTGCCTCCATCATTTCTATCCTTGAGACAGGGGAAAATGGCTACACCTTC,CASIISILETGENGYTF
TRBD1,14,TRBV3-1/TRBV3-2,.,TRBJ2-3,TGTGCCAGCAGCCGGGGACAGGGTTCAGATACGCAGTATTTT,CASSRGQGSDTQYF
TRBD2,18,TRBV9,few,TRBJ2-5,TGTGCCAGCAGCCCGAAAGGTGGTTTAGCGGGGGCCGGAGAGACCCAGTACTTC,CASSPKGGLAGAGETQYF
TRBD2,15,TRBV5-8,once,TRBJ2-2,TGTGCCAGTAGGGAGACTAGCACCTACACCGGGGAGCTGTTTTTT,CASRETSTYTGELFF
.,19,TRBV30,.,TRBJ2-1,TGTGCCTGGGCAGGGGTGGGAAGTCAGATGAGCGGCGAGGGGAATGAGCAGTTCTTC,CAWAGVGSQMSGEGNEQFF
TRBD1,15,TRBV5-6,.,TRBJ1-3,TGTGCCAGCAGCTCGGGACAGGACTCTGGAAACACCATATATTTT,CASSSGQDSGNTIYF
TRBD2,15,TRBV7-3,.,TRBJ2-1,TGTGCCAGCAGCTCCGAGCGGGAGGGCCCCAATGAGCAGTTCTTC,CASSSEREGPNEQFF
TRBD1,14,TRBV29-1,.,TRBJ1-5,TGCAGCGTTGCCACAGGGACAGGGGATCAGCCCCAGCATTTT,CSVATGTGDQPQHF
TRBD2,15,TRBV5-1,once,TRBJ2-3,TGCGCCAGCCATGCGGGGGTAGCGGGAGGAGATACGCAGTATTTT,CASHAGVAGGDTQYF
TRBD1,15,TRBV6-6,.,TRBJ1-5,TGTGCCAGCAGTTACGAACAGGGGGACGGTCAGCCCCAGCATTTT,CASSYEQGDGQPQHF
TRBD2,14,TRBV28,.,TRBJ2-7,TGTGCCAGCAGAAGGGCGGGAGGGTCTGACGAGCAGTACTTC,CASRRAGGSDEQYF
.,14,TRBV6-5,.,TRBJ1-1,TGTGCCAGCAGTTACTCAACTTCGAACACTGAAGCTTTCTTT,CASSYSTSNTEAFF
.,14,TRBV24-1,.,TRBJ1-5,TGTGCCACCAGTGACCGACAGATCAATCAGCCCCAGCATTTT,CATSDRQINQPQHF
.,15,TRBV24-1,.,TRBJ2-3,TGTGCCACCAGTGACCGTGCCTACAGGGCAGATACGCAGTATTTT,CATSDRAYRADTQYF
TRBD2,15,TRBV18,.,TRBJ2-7,TGTGCCAGCTCACGCACGGGACTAGCGGGCGGCGAGCAGTACTTC,CASSRTGLAGGEQYF
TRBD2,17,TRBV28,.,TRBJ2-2,TGTGCCAGCAGTTTGAGCGGACTAGGAGGGAACACCGGGGAGCTGTTTTTT,CASSLSGLGGNTGELFF
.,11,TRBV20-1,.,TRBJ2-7,TGCAGTGCTAGCCCAGGGTACGAGCAGTACTTC,CSASPGYEQYF
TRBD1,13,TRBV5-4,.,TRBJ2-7,TGTGCCAGCAGCTTCCCAACAGGGGAGGAGCAGTACTTC,CASSFPTGEEQYF
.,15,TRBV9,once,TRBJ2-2,TGTGCCAGCAGCGTAGACAGGCAGAACACCGGGGAGCTGTTTTTT,CASSVDRQNTGELFF
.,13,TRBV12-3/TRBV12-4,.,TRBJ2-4,TGTGCCAGCAGGGGACACCCTAAAAACATTCAGTACTTC,CASRGHPKNIQYF
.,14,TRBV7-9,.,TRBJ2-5,TGTGCCAGCAGCCACCGGGAACTACAAGAGACCCAGTACTTC,CASSHRELQETQYF